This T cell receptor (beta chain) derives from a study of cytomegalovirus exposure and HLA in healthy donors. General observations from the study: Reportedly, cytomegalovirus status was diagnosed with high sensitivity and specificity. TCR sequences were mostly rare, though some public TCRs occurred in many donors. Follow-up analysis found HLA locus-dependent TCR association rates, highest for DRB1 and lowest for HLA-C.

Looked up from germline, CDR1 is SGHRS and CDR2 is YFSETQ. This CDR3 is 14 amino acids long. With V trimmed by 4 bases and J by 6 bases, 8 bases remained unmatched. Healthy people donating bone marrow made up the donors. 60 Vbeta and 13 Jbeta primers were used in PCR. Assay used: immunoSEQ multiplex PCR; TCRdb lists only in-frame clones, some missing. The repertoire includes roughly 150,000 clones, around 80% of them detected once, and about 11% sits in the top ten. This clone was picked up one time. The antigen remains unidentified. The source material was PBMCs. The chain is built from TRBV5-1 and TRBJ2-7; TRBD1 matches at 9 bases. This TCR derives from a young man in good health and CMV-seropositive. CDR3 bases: TGCGCCAGCAGCAGACTACAGGGGGCTGGCGAGCAGTACTTC. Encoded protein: CASSRLQGAGEQYF.